These T cell receptor beta chains were read from a single sample in a study of blood T cell repertoires in COVID-19. TCRdb's copy holds only in-frame clones and misses some; the assay was immunoSEQ multiplex PCR. The sample holds 60,000 to 85,000 clones; approximately 79% are singletons and the top ten take about 2.5%. The sequencing sample was made of peripheral blood. The source is a human donor with acute or convalescent COVID-19. The donor label of this sample is uncertain. Both conserved end residues are part of each CDR3. Each record gives: CDR3 DNA, CDR3 protein, D gene, V gene, J gene, clone size. The D gene is left open where the match is weak. The size field is filled for only some rows; it gives once, few, many or a size class.

TGTGCCAGTAGTATTAGTTTGAACACTGAAGCTTTCTTT	CASSISLNTEAFF	-	TRBV19	TRBJ1-1	few
TGTGCCAGCAGTTTGAGCCCGGGGAATCAGCCCCAGCATTTT	CASSLSPGNQPQHF	-	TRBV6-2/TRBV6-3	TRBJ1-5	-
TGTGCCAGCAGCTGGGGGACAGGGAATCAGCCCCAGCATTTT	CASSWGTGNQPQHF	TRBD1	TRBV7-2	TRBJ1-5	medium-sized
TGTGCCACCAGTGACCCCGGGACAAGCGGAAACACCATATATTTT	CATSDPGTSGNTIYF	-	TRBV24-1	TRBJ1-3	few
TGTGCCAGCAGTTCCCCCGACAGGGCGGTCTACAATGAGCAGTTCTTC	CASSSPDRAVYNEQFF	TRBD1	TRBV6-2/TRBV6-3	TRBJ2-1	-
TGTGCCAGCAGCCAAGATCCAACCAGGGTTTCACCCCTCCACTTT	CASSQDPTRVSPLHF	-	TRBV3-1/TRBV3-2	TRBJ1-6	once
TGTGCCACCAGTGATTTTGGCACGTACAATGAGCAGTTCTTC	CATSDFGTYNEQFF	-	TRBV24-1	TRBJ2-1	-
TGTGCCAGCAGCCCCCTTTGGGGCCATGAGCAGTTCTTC	CASSPLWGHEQFF	-	TRBV6-5	TRBJ2-1	-
TGTGCCAGTAGTATGGGACTAGCGGGGAGAGATACGCAGTATTTT	CASSMGLAGRDTQYF	TRBD2	TRBV19	TRBJ2-3	-
TGTGCCAGCAGTTTATCGGGGGACACTGAAGCTTTCTTT	CASSLSGDTEAFF	-	TRBV28	TRBJ1-1	-
TGTGCCAGCACCTTCGAGGGAGGATCTGGAAACACCATATATTTT	CASTFEGGSGNTIYF	-	TRBV6-6	TRBJ1-3	-
TGTGCCAGCCAAGGGACAGGGAACACTGAAGCTTTCTTT	CASQGTGNTEAFF	TRBD1	TRBV19	TRBJ1-1	-
TGTGCCAGCACTAGAGGTACCTACGAGCAGTACTTC	CASTRGTYEQYF	-	TRBV28	TRBJ2-7	-
TGTGCCAGCACGGCCGGGACTAGCGGCACAGATACGCAGTATTTT	CASTAGTSGTDTQYF	TRBD2	TRBV28	TRBJ2-3	-
TGTGCCAGCTCACCCAGGGGAAGCGCCTACAATGAGCAGTTCTTC	CASSPRGSAYNEQFF	-	TRBV18	TRBJ2-1	-
TGTGCCAGCAGTGAATTCGAACAGGGGCGAACCGATAATTCACCCCTCCACTTT	CASSEFEQGRTDNSPLHF	TRBD1	TRBV6-1	TRBJ1-6	-
TGTGCCAGCAGTTCTGCGGGGCGACCGAACACCGGGGAGCTGTTTTTT	CASSSAGRPNTGELFF	-	TRBV6-5	TRBJ2-2	-
TGTGCCAGCAGCCCTCAGACAGAAAACTACGAGCAGTACTTC	CASSPQTENYEQYF	-	TRBV7-2	TRBJ2-7	-
TGTGCCAGCAGCTTAGCGCGGGGGAGCACAGATACGCAGTATTTT	CASSLARGSTDTQYF	TRBD2	TRBV7-2	TRBJ2-3	-
TGTGCCAGCAGCCCCCGGGCCGCAGGGCTGAACATTCAGTACTTC	CASSPRAAGLNIQYF	-	TRBV13	TRBJ2-4	once
TGTGCCAGCATCCTCGAGGGCAGCACAGATACGCAGTATTTT	CASILEGSTDTQYF	-	TRBV7-2	TRBJ2-3	-
TGTGCCAGCAGTACGGGGGGAGAGTATTCACCCCTCCACTTT	CASSTGGEYSPLHF	-	TRBV25-1	TRBJ1-6	-
TGTGCCAGCAGGACTAGCGGGAGAGGTGACGGGGAGCTGTTTTTT	CASRTSGRGDGELFF	TRBD2	TRBV9	TRBJ2-2	-
TGTGCCAGCAGCGTAGGATTGGTGGCGGGAGGCCTGGGGGAGCTGTTTTTT	CASSVGLVAGGLGELFF	TRBD2	TRBV9	TRBJ2-2	-
TGTGCCAGCAGCTCAAGAACGGGTGCGAGTGAAAAACTGTTTTTT	CASSSRTGASEKLFF	-	TRBV7-8	TRBJ1-4	-
TGCGCCAGCAGCCAAGGGACTAGCGCATACAATGAGCAGTTCTTC	CASSQGTSAYNEQFF	TRBD2	TRBV4-3	TRBJ2-1	-
TGTGCTAGTGATCCGGGACAGCACTACGAGCAGTACTTC	CASDPGQHYEQYF	TRBD1	TRBV12-5	TRBJ2-7	-
TGTGCCAGCAGCGTAGACCCGAGGGAGCCCCTCCACTTT	CASSVDPREPLHF	-	TRBV9	TRBJ1-6	once
TGCGCCAGCAGACCCGGGACTAGCGGGAATGAGCAGTTCTTC	CASRPGTSGNEQFF	TRBD2	TRBV5-1	TRBJ2-1	-
TGTGCCAGCAGCTTAGGACTAGCGGGAGGGACCACAGATACGCAGTATTTT	CASSLGLAGGTTDTQYF	TRBD2	TRBV7-2	TRBJ2-3	once
TGTGCCAGCTTTTCGACAGGGGGGGCCGGGGAGCTGTTTTTT	CASFSTGGAGELFF	TRBD1	TRBV11-2	TRBJ2-2	-
TGTGCCAGCAGTTATGTAATAGGCGGGGGGGGCCACTATGGCTACACCTTC	CASSYVIGGGGHYGYTF	-	TRBV28	TRBJ1-2	-
TGTGCCAGCAGCAATACAGGCGGTCCCTACAATGAGCAGTTCTTC	CASSNTGGPYNEQFF	-	TRBV7-3	TRBJ2-1	-
TGTGCCAGCAGCTGGGACAGTCCCCACTATGGCTACACCTTC	CASSWDSPHYGYTF	TRBD1	TRBV7-9	TRBJ1-2	-
TGTGCCAGCAGCCCGGTACCGAACACTGAAGCTTTCTTT	CASSPVPNTEAFF	-	TRBV7-2	TRBJ1-1	-
TGCGCCAGCAGCCAAGATCATCTAGCGGGAGGACGGACCCAGTACTTC	CASSQDHLAGGRTQYF	TRBD2	TRBV4-3	TRBJ2-5	-
TGTGCCAGCAGCCAAGATAGGAGCGCGACGACCCAGTACTTC	CASSQDRSATTQYF	-	TRBV3-1/TRBV3-2	TRBJ2-5	-
TGTGCCAGCACGGGGTCCTACAATGAGCAGTTCTTC	CASTGSYNEQFF	-	TRBV12-3/TRBV12-4	TRBJ2-1	-
TGTGCCAGCAGCTGGGTGGGGCGGGGGACGGCAGATACGCAGTATTTT	CASSWVGRGTADTQYF	TRBD2	TRBV5-6	TRBJ2-3	once
TGTGCCAGCTCACCACAAGGACAGGGGGCGCGTTCTTTCTTT	CASSPQGQGARSFF	TRBD1	TRBV18	TRBJ1-1	-
TGTGCCAGCAGCTTAGCTGCGACCTACGAGCAGTACTTC	CASSLAATYEQYF	-	TRBV7-6	TRBJ2-7	-
TGTGCCAGCAGTTCCCAGGGGCCCCACTCTGGAAACACCATATATTTT	CASSSQGPHSGNTIYF	-	TRBV7-3	TRBJ1-3	-
TGTGCCAGCAGCACCCGACAGGGGCACACCGGGGAGCTGTTTTTT	CASSTRQGHTGELFF	TRBD1	TRBV5-6	TRBJ2-2	once
TGTGCCAGCAGAGTCGGAGGTACGCAGTATTTT	CASRVGGTQYF	-	TRBV6-5	TRBJ2-3	-
TGCGCCAGCAGTCTCCACTTAACCCACGAGCAGTACTTC	CASSLHLTHEQYF	-	TRBV10-1	TRBJ2-7	few
TGTGCCAAGGACAGGGCTGGTGAGCAGTTCTTC	CAKDRAGEQFF	TRBD1	TRBV2	TRBJ2-1	few
TGTGCCAGCAGTGGCCGGGGGGCGAACACTGAAGCTTTCTTT	CASSGRGANTEAFF	-	TRBV28	TRBJ1-1	-
TGTGCCACCCGTGACAGGTCGAATCAGCCCCAGCATTTT	CATRDRSNQPQHF	-	TRBV10-3	TRBJ1-5	-
TGTGCCATCAGTTCTAGCAATTGGGGGGCGCAGTATTTT	CAISSSNWGAQYF	-	TRBV10-3	TRBJ2-3	-
TGTGCCAGCAGCTTGCGGACAGGGGGCGTCGAGCAGTACTTC	CASSLRTGGVEQYF	TRBD1	TRBV5-4	TRBJ2-7	-
TGTGCCAGCAGTTTAGACATGGGACAGGGGAATGTGGGTAACTATGGCTACACCTTC	CASSLDMGQGNVGNYGYTF	TRBD1	TRBV28	TRBJ1-2	once
TGTGCTAGCAGCCCCTTCAGGCGGGGGGAGACCCAGTACTTC	CASSPFRRGETQYF	TRBD2	TRBV7-7	TRBJ2-5	-
TGCGCCAGCAGCCAAGATTACGGGACTAGCCCAGATACGCAGTATTTT	CASSQDYGTSPDTQYF	TRBD2	TRBV4-3	TRBJ2-3	-
TGCGCCAGCAGTCAATCCAACGGACAGTGCTACGAGCAGTACTTC	CASSQSNGQCYEQYF	-	TRBV23-1	TRBJ2-7	-
TGTGCCAGCAGTCTAGAGGGAGGCTATGGCTACACCTTC	CASSLEGGYGYTF	-	TRBV6-5	TRBJ1-2	-
TGTGCCACCAGTGATCCTTCACAGGGCGGCACAGATACGCAGTATTTT	CATSDPSQGGTDTQYF	-	TRBV24-1	TRBJ2-3	-
TGTGCCAGCACCTTGGGACAGGCGGACAATGAGCAGTTCTTC	CASTLGQADNEQFF	-	TRBV21-1	TRBJ2-1	-
TGCAGCGTGGACCCCAGGCAGGGGACACTGGACACTGAAGCTTTCTTT	CSVDPRQGTLDTEAFF	-	TRBV29-1	TRBJ1-1	-
TGTGCTAGTGGTAAGGAACGGGGGGTGGCCAAAAACATTCAGTACTTC	CASGKERGVAKNIQYF	TRBD2	TRBV12-5	TRBJ2-4	-
TGTGCCAGCAGAGGGGGGGCCGCCTACAATGAGCAGTTCTTC	CASRGGAAYNEQFF	-	TRBV2	TRBJ2-1	-